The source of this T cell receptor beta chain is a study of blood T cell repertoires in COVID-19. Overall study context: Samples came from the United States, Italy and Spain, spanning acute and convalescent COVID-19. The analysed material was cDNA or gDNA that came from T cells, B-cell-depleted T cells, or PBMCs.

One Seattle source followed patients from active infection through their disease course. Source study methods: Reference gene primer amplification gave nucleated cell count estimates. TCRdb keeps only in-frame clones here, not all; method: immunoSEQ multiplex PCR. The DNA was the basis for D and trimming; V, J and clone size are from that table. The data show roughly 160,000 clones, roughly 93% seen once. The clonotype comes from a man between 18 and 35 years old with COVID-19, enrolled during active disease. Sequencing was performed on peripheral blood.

CDR3 in amino acids: CASSLLARGRVGYTF. The CDR3 DNA reads as TGTGCCAGCAGCTTACTTGCCAGGGGGCGGGTTGGCTACACCTTC. V gene TRBV7-2 combines with J gene TRBJ1-2; 8 bases line up with TRBD1. The V gene end was trimmed by 2 bases and the J gene end by 7 bases; junction bases not matched to a gene: 9. This CDR3 comprises 15 residues. Per the germline V gene, CDR1 is SGHTA and CDR2 is FQGNSA. The full variable domain, rest sourced from reference TRBV7-2 and TRBJ1-2, is GAGVSQSPSNKVTEKGKDVELRCDPISGHTALYWYRQSLGQGLEFLIYFQGNSAPDKSGLPSDRFSAERTGGSVSTLTIQRTQQEDSAVYLCASSLLARGRVGYTFGSGTRLTVV.